One and the same sample provided the 6 T cell receptor beta chains below, sequenced in a study of CXCR3-negative and CXCR3-positive naive CD8 T cells. The study made its TRB cDNA libraries by 5' RACE, adding UMI labels. TCRdb re-analyzed the 5' RACE reads; it lists each CDR3 protein once, without DNA. The sample's table shows about 56,000 distinct CDR3 sequences. The specimen was memory CD8+ T cells from blood. The receptors originated from a human donor in good health. Some clones in this sample may be carry-over from other donors' samples.

The chain is built from TRBV2 and TRBJ1-2. Germline V gene sequence: CDR1 SNHLY, CDR2 FYNNEI. The CDR3 extends over 11 amino acids. CDR3 sequence reads: CASSEDYGYTF.

The CDR3 reads CASSLAEVGRGSRNEQFF. The rearrangement links TRBV7-6 to TRBJ2-1; checking the TCRdb D call of TRBD1 is not possible without DNA. The CDR3 is made up of 18 amino acids. The germline gives CDR1 SGHVS, CDR2 FNYEAQ.

The J gene is TRBJ2-1, the V gene TRBV12-3 or TRBV12-4; TCRdb's D call, TRBD1, is unchecked because there is no DNA. The CDR3 extends over 15 amino acids. The CDR3 loop reads CASSLWGGSYNEQFF.

The J gene is TRBJ2-2, the V gene TRBV28. Per germline, CDR1 MDHEN and CDR2 SYDVKM. This CDR3 spans 14 amino acids. This CDR3 reads CASATRTNTGELFF.

This chain uses TRBV20-1 with TRBJ1-1. CDR3 size: 13 residues. CDR1 and CDR2 from the germline V gene are DFQATT and SNEGSKA (reference sequence). The CDR3 is CSARQAGNTEAFF.

The V gene is TRBV11-2, the J gene TRBJ2-1. The CDR3 has 16 amino acids. CDR1 and CDR2 (germline): SGHAT, FQNNGV. This CDR3 reads CASSPPATSSYNEQFF.